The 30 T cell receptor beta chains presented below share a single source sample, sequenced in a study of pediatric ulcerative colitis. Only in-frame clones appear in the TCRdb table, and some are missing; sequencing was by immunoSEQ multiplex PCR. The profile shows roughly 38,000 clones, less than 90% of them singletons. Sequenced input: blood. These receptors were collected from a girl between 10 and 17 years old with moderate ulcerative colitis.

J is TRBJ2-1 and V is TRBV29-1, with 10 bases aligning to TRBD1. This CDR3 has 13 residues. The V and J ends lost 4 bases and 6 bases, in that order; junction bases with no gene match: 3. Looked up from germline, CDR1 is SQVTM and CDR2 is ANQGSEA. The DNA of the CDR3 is TGCAGCGTTGGACAGGGGGCCGGCAATGAGCAGTTCTTC. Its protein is CSVGQGAGNEQFF.

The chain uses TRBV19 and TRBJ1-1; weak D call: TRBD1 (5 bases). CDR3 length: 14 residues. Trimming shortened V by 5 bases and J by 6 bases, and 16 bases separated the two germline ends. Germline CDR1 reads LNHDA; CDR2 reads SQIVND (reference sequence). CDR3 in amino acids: CASSARARAAEAFF. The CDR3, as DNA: TGTGCCAGTAGTGCCAGGGCTCGGGCTGCTGAAGCTTTCTTT.

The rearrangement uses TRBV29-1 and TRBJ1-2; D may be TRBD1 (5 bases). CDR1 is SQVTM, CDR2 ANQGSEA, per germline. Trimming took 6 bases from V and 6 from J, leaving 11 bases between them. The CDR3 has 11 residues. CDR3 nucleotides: TGCAGCGTCGAGGTGGGACATGGCTACACCTTC. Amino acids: CSVEVGHGYTF.

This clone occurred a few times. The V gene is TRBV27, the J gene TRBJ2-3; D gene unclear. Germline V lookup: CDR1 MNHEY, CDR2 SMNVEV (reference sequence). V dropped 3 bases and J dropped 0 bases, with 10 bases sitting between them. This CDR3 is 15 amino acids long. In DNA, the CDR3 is TGTGCCAGCAGTTTTCGCCGTACCAGCACAGATACGCAGTATTTT. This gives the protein CASSFRRTSTDTQYF.

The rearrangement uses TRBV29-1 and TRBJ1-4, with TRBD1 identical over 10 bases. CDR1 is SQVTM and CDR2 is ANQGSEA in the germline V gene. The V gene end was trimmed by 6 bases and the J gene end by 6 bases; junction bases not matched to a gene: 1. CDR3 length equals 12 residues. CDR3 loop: CSVDRGDEKLFF. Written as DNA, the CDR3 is TGCAGCGTGGACAGGGGGGATGAAAAACTGTTTTTT.

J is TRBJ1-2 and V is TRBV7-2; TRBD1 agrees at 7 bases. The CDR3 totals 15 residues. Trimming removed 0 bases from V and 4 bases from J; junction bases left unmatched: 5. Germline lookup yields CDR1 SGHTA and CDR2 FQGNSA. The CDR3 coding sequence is TGTGCCAGCAGCTTAGCGGGGACAGTGGGCTATGGCTACACCTTC. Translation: CASSLAGTVGYGYTF.

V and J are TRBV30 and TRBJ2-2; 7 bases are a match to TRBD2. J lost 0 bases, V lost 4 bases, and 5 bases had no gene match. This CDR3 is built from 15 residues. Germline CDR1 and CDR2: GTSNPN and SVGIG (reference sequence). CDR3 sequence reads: CAWNRAGPNTGELFF. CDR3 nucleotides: TGTGCCTGGAACCGAGCGGGGCCGAACACCGGGGAGCTGTTTTTT.

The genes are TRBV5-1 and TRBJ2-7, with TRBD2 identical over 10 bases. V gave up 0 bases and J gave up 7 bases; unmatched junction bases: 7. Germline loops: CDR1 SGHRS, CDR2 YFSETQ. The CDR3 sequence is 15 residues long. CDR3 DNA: TGCGCCAGCAGCTTGGCCGAAGCGGGAGGGCCAGAGCAGTACTTC. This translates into CASSLAEAGGPEQYF.

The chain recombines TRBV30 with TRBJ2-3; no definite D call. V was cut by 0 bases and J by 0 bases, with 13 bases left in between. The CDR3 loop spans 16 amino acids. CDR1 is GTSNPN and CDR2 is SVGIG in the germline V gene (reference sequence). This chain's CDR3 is CAWSVYGGRSTDTQYF. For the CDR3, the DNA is TGTGCCTGGAGTGTTTATGGCGGTAGGAGCACAGATACGCAGTATTTT.

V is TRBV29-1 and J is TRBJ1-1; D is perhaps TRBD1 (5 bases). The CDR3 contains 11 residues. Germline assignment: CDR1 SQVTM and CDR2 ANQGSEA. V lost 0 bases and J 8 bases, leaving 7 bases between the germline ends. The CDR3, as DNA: TGCAGCGTTGAAGACCCAGGGGAAGCTTTCTTT. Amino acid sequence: CSVEDPGEAFF.

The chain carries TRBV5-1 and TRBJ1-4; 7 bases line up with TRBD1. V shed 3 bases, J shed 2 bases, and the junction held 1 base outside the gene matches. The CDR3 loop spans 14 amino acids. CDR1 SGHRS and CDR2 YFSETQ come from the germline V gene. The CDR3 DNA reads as TGCGCCAGCAGCTCGGGACAGACTAATGAAAAACTGTTTTTT. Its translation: CASSSGQTNEKLFF.

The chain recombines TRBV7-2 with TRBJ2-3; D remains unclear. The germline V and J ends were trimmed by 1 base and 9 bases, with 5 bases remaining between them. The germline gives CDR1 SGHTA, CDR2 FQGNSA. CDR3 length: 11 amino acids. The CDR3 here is CASSLEWTQYF. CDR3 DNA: TGTGCCAGCAGCTTAGAATGGACGCAGTATTTT.

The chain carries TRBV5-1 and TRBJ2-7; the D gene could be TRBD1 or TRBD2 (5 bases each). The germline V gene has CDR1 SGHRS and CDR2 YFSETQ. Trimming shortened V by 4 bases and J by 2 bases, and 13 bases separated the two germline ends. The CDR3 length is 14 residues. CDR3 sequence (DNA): TGCGCCAGCAGCCTTGTGGGACCAACCTACGAGCAGTACTTC. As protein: CASSLVGPTYEQYF.

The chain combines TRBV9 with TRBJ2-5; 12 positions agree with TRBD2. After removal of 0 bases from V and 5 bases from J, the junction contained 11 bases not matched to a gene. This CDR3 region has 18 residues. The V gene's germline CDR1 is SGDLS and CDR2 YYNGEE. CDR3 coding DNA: TGTGCCAGCAGCGTAGACGTTCGACTAGCGGGAGAGGGGGAGACCCAGTACTTC. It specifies CASSVDVRLAGEGETQYF.

The chain's CDR3 is CATSRGTGAPANQPQHF. The CDR3 coding sequence is TGTGCCACCAGCAGAGGTACGGGGGCACCTGCCAATCAGCCCCAGCATTTT. The chain links TRBV15 to TRBJ1-5; D might be TRBD1 (6 bases). Trimming removed 1 base at V and 3 bases at J, with 16 bases between. In germline, CDR1 is LNHNV, CDR2 YYDKDF (reference sequence). CDR3 length: 17 amino acids.

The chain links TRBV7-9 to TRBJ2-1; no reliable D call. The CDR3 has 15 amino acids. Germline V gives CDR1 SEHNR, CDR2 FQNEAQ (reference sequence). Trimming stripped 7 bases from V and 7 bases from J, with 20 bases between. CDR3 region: CASNSQTYGRNEQFF. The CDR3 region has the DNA TGTGCCAGCAACTCCCAAACTTACGGACGAAATGAGCAGTTCTTC.

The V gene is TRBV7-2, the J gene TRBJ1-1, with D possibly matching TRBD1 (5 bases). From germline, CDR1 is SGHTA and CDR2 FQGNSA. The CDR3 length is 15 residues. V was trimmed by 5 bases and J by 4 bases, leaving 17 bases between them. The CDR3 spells CASSPRFGGTTEAFF. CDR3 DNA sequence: TGTGCCAGCAGCCCCCGTTTTGGAGGGACCACTGAAGCTTTCTTT. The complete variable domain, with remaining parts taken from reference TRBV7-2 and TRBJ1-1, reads GAGVSQSPSNKVTEKGKDVELRCDPISGHTALYWYRQSLGQGLEFLIYFQGNSAPDKSGLPSDRFSAERTGGSVSTLTIQRTQQEDSAVYLCASSPRFGGTTEAFFGQGTRLTVV.

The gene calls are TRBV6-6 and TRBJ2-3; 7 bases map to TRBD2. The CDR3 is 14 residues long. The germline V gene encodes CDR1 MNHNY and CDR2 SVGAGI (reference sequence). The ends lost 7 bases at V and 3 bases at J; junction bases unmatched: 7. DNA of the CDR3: TGTGCCAGCACCCGGGGGGAAATAACAGATACGCAGTATTTT. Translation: CASTRGEITDTQYF.

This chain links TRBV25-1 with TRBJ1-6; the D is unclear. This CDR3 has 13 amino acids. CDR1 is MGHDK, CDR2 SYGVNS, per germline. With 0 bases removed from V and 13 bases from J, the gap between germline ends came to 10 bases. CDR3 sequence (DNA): TGTGCCAGCAGTGAATATGAGGCAGGTCCCCTCCACTTT. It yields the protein CASSEYEAGPLHF.

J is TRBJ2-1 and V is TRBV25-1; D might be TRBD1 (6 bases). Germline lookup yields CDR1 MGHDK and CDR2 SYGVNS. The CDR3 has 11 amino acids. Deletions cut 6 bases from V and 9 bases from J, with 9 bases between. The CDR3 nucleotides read TGTGCCAGCAGGGGGGCGGTTGAGCAGTTCTTC. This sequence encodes CASRGAVEQFF.

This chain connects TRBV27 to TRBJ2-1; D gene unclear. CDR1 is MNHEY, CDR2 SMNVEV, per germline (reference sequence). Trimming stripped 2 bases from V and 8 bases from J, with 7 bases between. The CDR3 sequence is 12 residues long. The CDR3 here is CASSLRDHEQFF. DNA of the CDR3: TGTGCCAGCAGTTTACGAGACCATGAGCAGTTCTTC.

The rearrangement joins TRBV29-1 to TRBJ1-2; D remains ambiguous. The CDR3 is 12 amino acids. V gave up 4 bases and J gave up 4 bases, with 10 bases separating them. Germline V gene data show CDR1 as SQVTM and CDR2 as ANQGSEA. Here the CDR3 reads CSVVFESYGYTF. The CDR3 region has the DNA TGCAGCGTTGTTTTCGAGTCCTATGGCTACACCTTC.

CDR3 residues: CASSSNPGDPDTQYF. CDR3 nucleotides: TGTGCCAGCAGTTCTAACCCCGGGGACCCAGATACGCAGTATTTT. This chain joins TRBV27 and TRBJ2-3; D may correspond to TRBD1 or TRBD2 (5 bases each). The length of the CDR3 is 15 residues. The ends were cut back, 4 bases at V and 4 bases at J, with 15 bases in the middle. Germline values: CDR1 MNHEY, CDR2 SMNVEV (reference sequence).

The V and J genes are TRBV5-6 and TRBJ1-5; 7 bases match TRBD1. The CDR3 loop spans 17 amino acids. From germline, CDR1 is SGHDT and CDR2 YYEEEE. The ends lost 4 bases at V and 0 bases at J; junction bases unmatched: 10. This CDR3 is CASSHQTGIYSNQPQHF. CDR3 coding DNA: TGTGCCAGCAGCCACCAGACAGGGATTTATAGCAATCAGCCCCAGCATTTT.

The DNA of the CDR3 is TGTGCCAGCAGCCTTGACCGCTCTGGGGCCAACGTCCTGACTTTC. Its translation: CASSLDRSGANVLTF. The chain combines TRBV2 with TRBJ2-6; D gene ambiguous. V lost 6 bases and J 0 bases, leaving 9 bases between the germline ends. The CDR3 loop spans 15 amino acids. Germline V CDR1 and CDR2: SNHLY, FYNNEI.

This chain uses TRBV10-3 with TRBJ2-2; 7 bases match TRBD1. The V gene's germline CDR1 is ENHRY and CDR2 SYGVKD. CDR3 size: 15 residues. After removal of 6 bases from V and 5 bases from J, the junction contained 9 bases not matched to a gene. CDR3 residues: CAISPQGTATGELFF. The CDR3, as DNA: TGTGCCATCAGCCCCCAGGGGACAGCTACCGGGGAGCTGTTTTTT.

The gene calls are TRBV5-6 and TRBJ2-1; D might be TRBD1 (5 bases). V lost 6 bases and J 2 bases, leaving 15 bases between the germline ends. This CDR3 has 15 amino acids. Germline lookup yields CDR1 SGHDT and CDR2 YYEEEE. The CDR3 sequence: CASTPNRNAYNEQFF. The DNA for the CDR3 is TGTGCCAGCACCCCCAACAGGAACGCCTACAATGAGCAGTTCTTC.

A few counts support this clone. The CDR3 spells CASSQINEKLFF. As DNA, the CDR3 is TGCGCCAGCAGCCAGATCAATGAAAAACTGTTTTTT. J is TRBJ1-4 and V is TRBV4-3; no firm D call. The CDR3 has 12 amino acids. CDR1 is LGHNA, CDR2 YSLEER, per germline. The V gene lost 3 bases and the J gene lost 5 bases, with 4 bases spanning the gap.

The CDR3 region is CASSRGGQLNTEAFF. In DNA, the CDR3 is TGTGCCAGCAGCCGGGGGGGACAGCTGAACACTGAAGCTTTCTTT. J is TRBJ1-1 and V is TRBV9, with 7 bases that match TRBD1. With 4 bases clipped from V and 0 bases from J, the junction kept 6 bases outside the gene matches. CDR1 is SGDLS and CDR2 is YYNGEE in the germline V gene. The CDR3 loop spans 15 amino acids.

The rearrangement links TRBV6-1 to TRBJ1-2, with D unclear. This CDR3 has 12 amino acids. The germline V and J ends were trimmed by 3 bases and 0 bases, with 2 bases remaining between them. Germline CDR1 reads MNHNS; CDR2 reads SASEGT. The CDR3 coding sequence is TGTGCCAGCAGTGACACTAACTATGGCTACACCTTC. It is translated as CASSDTNYGYTF.